The sample holds a few counts of the clone carrying this T cell receptor beta chain. Its cognate antigen is unknown. The sample belongs to a study of T cell responses to AZD1222 COVID-19 vaccine. The assay was immunoSEQ multiplex PCR, and TCRdb's table has in-frame clones only and misses some. This table has 90,000 to 120,000 clones, around nine tenths appearing once. Study-level points and caveats: Clonal diversity may have been underestimated, and the donors were mostly white British, with more females than males. Only six individuals given AZD1222 were seropositive at baseline. The breadth and depth of Spike-specific TCRs increased once two AZD1222 doses had been given.

Material: peripheral blood, obtained on day 0 of AZD1222 vaccination. The clonotype comes from an adult in good health.

The CDR3: CASSVVAGAHGEQFF. The DNA of the CDR3 is TGTGCCAGCAGCGTTGTAGCGGGGGCACACGGGGAGCAGTTCTTC. The rearrangement links TRBV9 to TRBJ2-1; 9 bases fit TRBD2. V lost 2 bases and J lost 10; bases outside the gene matches: 10. CDR3 length: 15 residues. CDR1 is SGDLS, CDR2 YYNGEE, per germline.